Listed here is a single T cell receptor beta chain. Its antigen is not identified. This CDR3 comprises 15 residues. Germline assignment: CDR1 SGDLS and CDR2 YYNGEE. The ends were cut back, 0 bases at V and 5 bases at J, with 11 bases in the middle. This sample was taken from a study of blood T cells in healthy people across ages. Study findings and constraints: Possibly, changes in expanded clonotypes were confounded because donor CMV status was unknown. More naive CD4+ cells and higher diversity were found in long-lived than in aged donors.

A second roughly 6 to 12 cycle PCR used barcoded and J-beta primers. TCRdb redid the calling of the 5' RACE reads with MiXCR, one entry per CDR3 protein. The sample lists some 560,000 distinct CDR3 sequences, about 28% occurring once. These data were also reused for a study on T cells of mothers and their children.

Sequenced material: blood. The sequence derives from a boy aged 2 to 10 in good health. The chain uses TRBV9 and TRBJ2-2; a possible D gene is TRBD2 (6 bases). The CDR3 here is CASSVEPGETGELFF. CDR3 DNA: TGTGCCAGCAGCGTAGAGCCGGGAGAAACCGGGGAGCTGTTTTTT.